The source of this T cell receptor beta chain is a study of spatial heterogeneity in lung cancer. In the study overall: Detected sequences consistently included more beta-chain ones than alpha-chain ones. Study-level results: Counts of expanded intratumoral alpha and beta TCRs tracked tumor mutation counts.

Germline V CDR1 and CDR2: SNHLY, FYNNEI. The length of the CDR3 is 17 residues. Trimming at V came to 8 bases and at J to 0 bases, leaving 13 bases not matched to a gene. Time point defined: sample taken at primary tumor resection. Donation came from roughly 72 patients with untreated early-stage non-small cell lung cancer. By share of the sample, this clonotype is medium-sized. Its specificity is not known. TCRdb analysed the 5' RACE reads with MiXCR anew, one entry per CDR3 protein. The sample includes approximately 2,200 distinct CDR3 sequences, around 0.99% of them seen just once. This chain uses TRBV2 with TRBJ2-5; 9 bases map to TRBD2. The source is a male donor with early-stage non-small cell lung cancer. The sample was lung tumor tissue, taken at surgery. CDR3: CASLPPAGGSYQETQYF. In DNA, the CDR3 is TGTGCCAGCCTGCCCCCAGCGGGAGGAAGTTACCAAGAGACCCAGTACTTC.